Included here is one T cell receptor beta chain sequence, with context. This sample was taken from a study of cytomegalovirus exposure and HLA in healthy donors. There are 15 residues in the CDR3. The ends lost 3 bases at V and 6 bases at J; junction bases unmatched: 8. Per the germline V gene, CDR1 is LGHNT and CDR2 is FRNRAP. PCR was performed using 60 Vbeta and 13 Jbeta primers. Profiling relied on immunoSEQ multiplex PCR, and the TCRdb table lists in-frame clones only, not all of them. The sample holds some 150,000 clones; approximately 80% are singletons and the top ten take approximately 6.1%. The source of this sequence is a man aged 25 to 40 in good health and CMV-seropositive. Sequenced sample: PBMCs. The rearrangement uses TRBV12-5 and TRBJ1-5; 7 bases agree with TRBD1. This CDR3 is CASGFGQGGVQPQHF. The CDR3 DNA follows: TGTGCTAGTGGTTTTGGCCAGGGGGGTGTTCAGCCCCAGCATTTT.